The 25 T cell receptor beta chains below were found in one sample sequenced in a study of cytomegalovirus exposure and HLA in healthy donors. Use of 60 Vbeta and 13 Jbeta primers characterized the PCR. Assay: immunoSEQ multiplex PCR; the TCRdb copy retains only in-frame clones and omits some. The sample totals tens of thousands of clones. What was sequenced was PBMCs. The receptor set was obtained from a man between 45 and 60 years old in good health and CMV-seropositive.

This rearrangement joins TRBV18 to TRBJ2-7, with D perhaps matching TRBD2 (6 bases). Germline V gene data show CDR1 as KGHSH and CDR2 as LQKENI. V was cut by 5 bases and J by 2 bases, with 13 bases left in between. This CDR3 region has 14 residues. As DNA, the CDR3 is TGTGCCAGCTCAGCGTCGGGGGTCCCCTACGAGCAGTACGTC. It yields the protein CASSASGVPYEQYV.

The J gene is TRBJ2-5, the V gene TRBV30; D is unclear. Judging by the DNA end, TRBJ2-7 fits better; the J call may be wrong. CDR1 GTSNPN and CDR2 SVGIG come from the germline V gene (reference sequence). The length of the CDR3 is 11 residues. CDR3 sequence (DNA): TGTGCCTGGAGTGTCGCCTACGAGCAGTACTTC. This codes for CAWSVAYEQYF.

The V and J genes are TRBV7-8 and TRBJ1-3; D is perhaps TRBD1 (6 bases). This CDR3 has 16 amino acids. Germline V gene sequence: CDR1 SGHVS, CDR2 FQNEAQ. V lost 4 bases to trimming and J lost 4 bases, with 17 bases between them. The CDR3 sequence: CASSYAGGGLGNTIYF. The CDR3 bases are TGTGCCAGCAGCTACGCGGGGGGGGGCCTCGGAAACACCATATATTTT.

The chain uses TRBV10-1 and TRBJ1-3; TRBD1 aligns across 7 bases. CDR1 and CDR2 from the germline V gene are WNHNN and SYGVQD (reference sequence). The CDR3 consists of 15 residues. Losses at the gene ends were 2 bases for V and 3 bases for J; bases not matched to a gene: 4. This CDR3 reads CASSEEGAFGNTIYF. The DNA for the CDR3 is TGCGCCAGCAGTGAGGAGGGGGCTTTTGGAAACACCATATATTTT.

The chain recombines TRBV5-4 with TRBJ2-7, with 7 bases lining up with TRBD2. Germline CDR1 reads SGHNT; CDR2 reads YYREEE (reference sequence). V trimming: 4 bases; J trimming: 5 bases; junction bases outside the gene matches: 12. The CDR3 is 15 residues long. CDR3 loop: CASSPRFERDHEQYF. The CDR3 bases are TGTGCCAGCAGCCCACGCTTCGAGCGGGATCACGAGCAGTACTTC.

This chain uses TRBV9 with TRBJ2-1, with a tentative D call TRBD2 (6 bases). Trimming removed 0 bases at V and 7 bases at J, with 11 bases between. CDR1 SGDLS and CDR2 YYNGEE come from the germline V gene. The CDR3 contains 14 residues. CDR3 region: CASSVDLGGNEQFF. The CDR3 DNA is TGTGCCAGCAGCGTAGATCTGGGGGGAAATGAGCAGTTCTTC.

The chain carries TRBV5-6 and TRBJ1-2; 8 nucleotides line up with TRBD1. Germline lookup yields CDR1 SGHDT and CDR2 YYEEEE. The V segment lost 3 bases and the J segment 4 bases; nucleotides outside the gene matches: 5. The CDR3 has 14 amino acids. CDR3 nucleotides: TGTGCCAGCAGCTCGTTCGACAGGGGCTATGGCTACACCTTC. It specifies CASSSFDRGYGYTF. The full variable domain, rest sourced from reference TRBV5-6 and TRBJ1-2, is DAGVTQSPTHLIKTRGQQVTLRCSPKSGHDTVSWYQQALGQGPQFIFQYYEEEERQRGNFPDRFSGHQFPNYSSELNVNALLLGDSALYLCASSSFDRGYGYTFGSGTRLTVV.

V is TRBV7-6 and J is TRBJ1-1, with 10 bases matching TRBD1. V was pared by 1 base and J by 2 bases, with 4 bases of the junction left unmatched. There are 16 residues in the CDR3. Germline V gene lookup returns CDR1 SGHVS and CDR2 FNYEAQ. DNA of the CDR3: TGTGCCAGCAGCTTAGGACAGGGGGCTCGAAACACTGAAGCTTTCTTT. It translates to CASSLGQGARNTEAFF. The entire variable domain, with the rest obtained from reference TRBV7-6 and TRBJ1-1, is as follows: GAGVSQSPRYKVTKRGQDVALRCDPISGHVSLYWYRQALGQGPEFLTYFNYEAQQDKSGLPNDRFSAERPEGSISTLTIQRTEQRDSAMYRCASSLGQGARNTEAFFGQGTRLTVV.

Concerning this clone itself: The CDR3 does not close with the conserved phenylalanine or tryptophan, likely indicating a read error. The limits of the CDR3 on the DNA are not certain, so only TCRdb's listed CDR3 is given. The V call is TRBV7-2, the J call TRBJ2-7; TRBD1 is the table's D call and was not checked against the DNA. CDR1 and CDR2 from the germline V gene are SGHTA and FQGNSA. The CDR3 spans 9 residues, counting both ends. CDR3 protein: CASSTRQAG.

V is TRBV9 and J is TRBJ2-4; D unclear. CDR1 and CDR2 from the germline V gene are SGDLS and YYNGEE. The CDR3 spans 13 residues. Trimming cost V 4 bases and J 8 bases, with 13 bases left between them. The CDR3 region has the DNA TGTGCCAGCAGCCTGTCGACCCGGGACATTCAGTACTTC. Amino acids: CASSLSTRDIQYF.

The chain links TRBV6-5 to TRBJ2-3, with D possibly matching TRBD2 (5 bases). The CDR3 is 16 residues long. Germline CDR1 reads MNHEY; CDR2 reads SVGAGI. Deletions cut 0 bases from V and 4 bases from J, with 14 bases between. The CDR3, as DNA: TGTGCCAGCAGTTACTCGATAGCGCATTCGGCAGATACGCAGTATTTT. This sequence encodes CASSYSIAHSADTQYF.

This chain uses TRBV18 with TRBJ2-7, with D maybe TRBD1 (6 bases). Germline V gene sequence: CDR1 KGHSH, CDR2 LQKENI. The CDR3 runs to 14 residues. V lost 6 bases and J 2 bases, leaving 14 bases between the germline ends. This CDR3 is CASSTDSSAYEQYV. CDR3 bases: TGTGCCAGCTCGACGGACAGCAGCGCCTACGAGCAGTACGTC.

The CDR3, as DNA: TGCGCCCCCAGCTTATCGAGGGGGAGCGGGAGGGTGGCAGAGACCCAGTACTTC. Translating it yields CAPSLSRGSGRVAETQYF. The chain links TRBV4-3 to TRBJ2-5, with 10 bases aligning to TRBD2. CDR3 length: 18 amino acids. Germline lookup yields CDR1 LGHNA and CDR2 YSLEER. V was pared by 11 bases and J by 4 bases, with 22 bases of the junction left unmatched.

The chain uses TRBV18 and TRBJ2-7; TRBD1 is a possible D gene (6 bases). The germline V gene encodes CDR1 KGHSH and CDR2 LQKENI. This CDR3 has 14 residues. The V end lost 6 bases, the J end lost 2 bases, and 14 bases lay between the germline ends. The CDR3 nucleotides read TGTGCCAGCTCCCCCGCCAGGGGACCCTACGAGCAGTACTTC. It is translated as CASSPARGPYEQYF.

The rearrangement uses TRBV6-5 and TRBJ2-1; TRBD2 matches at 11 bases. The V segment lost 6 bases and the J segment 5 bases; nucleotides outside the gene matches: 6. This CDR3 contains 15 residues. The germline CDR1 and CDR2 sequences are MNHEY and SVGAGI. The DNA of the CDR3 is TGTGCCAGCAGCAGCTCGACTAGCGGGAACAATGAGCAGTTCTTC. As protein: CASSSSTSGNNEQFF.

This chain connects TRBV5-6 to TRBJ1-2; 8 nucleotides align to TRBD1. The V segment lost 5 bases and the J segment 6 bases; nucleotides outside the gene matches: 9. Germline V gene sequence: CDR1 SGHDT, CDR2 YYEEEE. The CDR3 totals 14 residues. CDR3 sequence (DNA): TGTGCCAGCAGTAGAGGCAGGGGGCAAGATGGCTACACCTTC. It yields the protein CASSRGRGQDGYTF.

The CDR3 spells CASSPGGTFGTEAFF. For the CDR3, the DNA is TGCGCCAGCAGCCCAGGAGGGACGTTTGGGACTGAAGCTTTCTTT. This chain uses TRBV5-1 with TRBJ1-1; D may be TRBD1 (5 bases). V was clipped by 4 bases and J by 5 bases, with 18 bases between them. Germline CDR1 is SGHRS and CDR2 is YFSETQ. The CDR3 runs to 15 residues.

This chain links TRBV4-3 with TRBJ1-2; D is undetermined. This CDR3 has 17 amino acids. With 0 bases removed from V and 3 bases from J, the gap between germline ends came to 17 bases. Germline assignment: CDR1 LGHNA and CDR2 YSLEER. CDR3 sequence: CASSQENWEEYYYGYTF. The CDR3 bases are TGCGCCAGCAGCCAAGAGAATTGGGAGGAGTATTACTATGGCTACACCTTC.

This chain uses TRBV30 with TRBJ1-2; D not resolved. Germline V CDR1 and CDR2: GTSNPN, SVGIG (reference sequence). The CDR3 extends over 13 amino acids. V was pared by 0 bases and J by 7 bases, with 12 bases between. The CDR3 sequence: CAWSVNSAGGYTF. The CDR3 coding sequence is TGTGCCTGGAGTGTAAATTCGGCGGGTGGCTACACCTTC.

The V call is TRBV6-5, the J call TRBJ2-7, with a tentative D call TRBD1 (5 bases). The ends were cut back, 4 bases at V and 0 bases at J, with 7 bases in the middle. CDR1 and CDR2 from the germline V gene are MNHEY and SVGAGI. The CDR3 runs 13 residues. CDR3 amino acids: CASSSDSSYEQYV. CDR3 DNA: TGTGCCAGCAGTTCTGACAGCTCCTACGAGCAGTACGTC.

The chain has TRBV5-1 and TRBJ2-5; 7 bases line up with TRBD2. Germline CDR1 SGHRS, CDR2 YFSETQ. The CDR3 covers 13 residues. Losses at the gene ends were 5 bases for V and 3 bases for J; bases not matched to a gene: 4. CDR3 in DNA: TGCGCCAGCAGTTGGGAGGGAGAAGAGACCCAGTACTTC. Amino acid sequence: CASSWEGEETQYF.

V gene TRBV6-1 combines with J gene TRBJ1-1, with TRBD1 identical over 9 bases. The CDR3 sequence is 15 residues long. Germline values: CDR1 MNHNS, CDR2 SASEGT. V lost 1 base, J lost 8 bases, and 8 bases stayed unmatched. Here the CDR3 DNA reads TGTGCCAGCAGTGAAGTCTACAGGGGGCCTGGAGAAGCTTTCTTT. Protein product: CASSEVYRGPGEAFF.

The genes are TRBV7-2 and TRBJ2-1; 7 bases line up with TRBD2. The CDR3 is 17 residues long. The trim removed 1 base at V and 0 bases at J, leaving 6 bases unmatched. Germline V CDR1 and CDR2: SGHTA, FQGNSA. The CDR3 is CASSLGEGWSSYNEQFF. The CDR3 nucleotides are TGTGCCAGCAGCTTAGGGGAGGGTTGGAGCTCCTACAATGAGCAGTTCTTC.

V usage is TRBV4-3 and J usage is TRBJ2-2; unclear D gene. V gave up 0 bases and J gave up 7 bases, with 9 bases separating them. The CDR3 runs 14 residues. The germline V gene encodes CDR1 LGHNA and CDR2 YSLEER. DNA for the CDR3: TGCGCCAGCAGCCAAGATTCTCTCGTCGGGGAGCTGTTTTTT. Amino acid sequence: CASSQDSLVGELFF.

The genes are TRBV7-8 and TRBJ2-7, with TRBD2 identical over 9 bases. V gave up 1 base and J gave up 5 bases; unmatched junction bases: 9. This CDR3 contains 16 residues. Per the germline V gene, CDR1 is SGHVS and CDR2 is FQNEAQ. The CDR3 loop is CASSLDMAGGPHEQYV. CDR3 nucleotide sequence: TGTGCCAGCAGCTTAGATATGGCGGGAGGGCCGCACGAGCAGTACGTC.